These 27 T cell receptor beta chains were all obtained from the same sample, sequenced in a study of tumor-infiltrating lymphocytes in localized non-small cell lung cancer. The table came from immunoSEQ multiplex PCR; TCRdb's copy has only in-frame clones and leaves some out. The table records under 7,500 clones, 65% to 80% of them present only once. The sample comprised lung tumor tissue. The source of these receptors is a human donor with non-small cell lung cancer.

The genes are TRBV9 and TRBJ1-3; 11 bases match TRBD1. V was pared by 4 bases and J by 2 bases, with 5 bases of the junction left unmatched. Per germline, CDR1 SGDLS and CDR2 YYNGEE. The CDR3 spans 16 residues. The CDR3 DNA sequence: TGTGCCAGCAGCCTCCTGGGACAGGGGGCTGGAAACACCATATATTTT. This sequence encodes CASSLLGQGAGNTIYF.

V and J are TRBV11-2 and TRBJ1-1; 8 nucleotides agree with TRBD1. The CDR3 loop spans 14 amino acids. V shed 5 bases and J 5 bases; nucleotides not matched to a gene: 7. Germline lookup yields CDR1 SGHAT and CDR2 FQNNGV. The CDR3 DNA reads TGTGCCAGCAGCCCGGACAGGGACACAACTGAAGCTTTCTTT. Translating gives CASSPDRDTTEAFF.

The chain combines TRBV18 with TRBJ2-7; no firm D call. CDR1 is KGHSH, CDR2 LQKENI, per germline. The V end lost 3 bases, the J end lost 3 bases, and 18 bases lay between the germline ends. The CDR3 covers 16 residues. CDR3: CASSPLTHGGLYEQYF. CDR3 nucleotides: TGTGCCAGCTCACCTCTGACTCACGGCGGTCTCTACGAGCAGTACTTC.

This clone was detected once. This chain uses TRBV7-2 with TRBJ2-7, with D unresolved. From germline, CDR1 is SGHTA and CDR2 FQGNSA. V was pared by 5 bases and J by 0 bases, with 2 bases between. CDR3 length equals 11 residues. Here the CDR3 reads CASSASYEQYF. The DNA of the CDR3 is TGTGCCAGCAGCGCCTCCTACGAGCAGTACTTC.

The V call is TRBV5-8, the J call TRBJ2-7; 9 positions match TRBD1. The V gene's germline CDR1 is SGHTS and CDR2 YDEGEE. Trimming at V came to 4 bases and at J to 7 bases, leaving 18 bases not matched to a gene. CDR3 size: 17 residues. The CDR3 spells CASSRNKNRDRAQEQYF. CDR3 DNA sequence: TGTGCCAGCAGCCGAAATAAAAATCGGGACAGGGCCCAGGAGCAGTACTTC.

This clone was recorded only once. V and J are TRBV11-2 and TRBJ1-5, with D perhaps TRBD1 (6 bases). The CDR3 is 15 amino acids. Per germline, CDR1 SGHAT and CDR2 FQNNGV. Trimming removed 5 bases from V and 3 bases from J, with 14 bases in between. The chain's CDR3 is CASSPSQGNNQPQHF. The CDR3 bases are TGTGCCAGCAGCCCCTCCCAGGGGAACAATCAGCCCCAGCATTTT.

By sample fraction, this clone is large. The V call is TRBV28, the J call TRBJ1-2, with D perhaps matching TRBD1 (6 bases). V lost 8 bases and J 7 bases, leaving 14 bases between the germline ends. The CDR3 runs 12 residues. CDR1 and CDR2 from the germline V gene are MDHEN and SYDVKM. CDR3 in amino acids: CASLGGWSGYTF. In DNA form, the CDR3 reads TGTGCCAGCTTAGGGGGGTGGAGTGGCTACACCTTC.

The chain joins TRBV4-3 to TRBJ2-5; D perhaps matches TRBD2 (6 bases). CDR1 and CDR2 (germline): LGHNA, YSLEER. The ends were cut back, 3 bases at V and 0 bases at J, with 11 bases in the middle. This CDR3 has 15 amino acids. The CDR3 loop reads CASSHARDYQETQYF. The CDR3 DNA follows: TGCGCCAGCAGCCACGCAAGGGACTACCAAGAGACCCAGTACTTC.

The V and J genes are TRBV7-9 and TRBJ1-6; TRBD1 aligns across 7 bases. The CDR3 has 15 residues. The germline V gene has CDR1 SEHNR and CDR2 FQNEAQ (reference sequence). The J segment lost 4 bases and the V segment lost 1 base, leaving 1 base of the junction unmatched. The CDR3 sequence: CASSLEGQYNSPLHF. CDR3 coding DNA: TGTGCCAGCAGCTTAGAGGGACAGTATAATTCACCCCTCCACTTT.

The V and J genes are TRBV11-2 and TRBJ2-2; maybe TRBD2 (6 bases). Trimming shortened V by 0 bases and J by 4 bases, and 18 bases separated the two germline ends. The CDR3 runs to 18 residues. Germline V gene lookup returns CDR1 SGHAT and CDR2 FQNNGV. The CDR3 DNA sequence: TGTGCCAGCAGCTTAGATCTTAGGGACTCCAGGGCCACCGGGGAGCTGTTTTTT. Translated: CASSLDLRDSRATGELFF. The full variable domain, in which reference TRBV11-2 and TRBJ2-2 provide the parts outside the CDR3, is EAGVAQSPRYKIIEKRQSVAFWCNPISGHATLYWYQQILGQGPKLLIQFQNNGVVDDSQLPKDRFSAERLKGVDSTLKIQPAKLEDSAVYLCASSLDLRDSRATGELFFGEGSRLTVL.

The genes are TRBV6-1 and TRBJ1-4, with D perhaps matching TRBD1 (6 bases). Germline CDR1 is MNHNS and CDR2 is SASEGT. V lost 2 bases to trimming and J lost 4 bases, with 14 bases between them. The CDR3 is made up of 16 amino acids. The CDR3 coding sequence is TGTGCCAGCAGTGAATTGGTCAGGGGTATTAATGAAAAACTGTTTTTT. Encoded protein: CASSELVRGINEKLFF.

Only a few counts were recorded for this clone. The rearrangement links TRBV18 to TRBJ2-5, with D unclear. Trimming removed 2 bases from V and 1 base from J, with 5 bases in between. Looked up from germline, CDR1 is KGHSH and CDR2 is LQKENI. The CDR3 runs 13 residues. CDR3 coding DNA: TGTGCCAGCTCACCATCGAGCCAAGAGACCCAGTACTTC. Encoded protein: CASSPSSQETQYF. The variable domain in full, completed from reference TRBV18 and TRBJ2-5, reads NAGVMQNPRHLVRRRGQEARLRCSPMKGHSHVYWYRQLPEEGLKFMVYLQKENIIDESGMPKERFSAEFPKEGPSILRIQQVVRGDSAAYFCASSPSSQETQYFGPGTRLLVL.

This clone appeared a few times. The genes are TRBV29-1 and TRBJ1-5, with no clear D. Trimming took off 4 bases at V and 5 bases at J, with 12 bases between the two ends. This CDR3 has 13 amino acids. Germline V gene data show CDR1 as SQVTM and CDR2 as ANQGSEA. The CDR3 sequence is CSVGEFVYQPQHF. In nucleotides, the CDR3 is TGCAGCGTTGGGGAATTCGTCTATCAGCCCCAGCATTTT.

The J gene is TRBJ2-7, the V gene TRBV6-1; TRBD2 might be the D (5 bases). Germline lookup yields CDR1 MNHNS and CDR2 SASEGT. The CDR3 consists of 13 residues. Trimming stripped 7 bases from V and 0 bases from J, with 10 bases between. The chain's CDR3 is CASTGVSSYEQYF. As DNA, the CDR3 is TGTGCCAGCACCGGGGTGAGCTCCTACGAGCAGTACTTC.

The chain couples TRBV19 to TRBJ1-6; tentatively, D is TRBD1 (5 bases). V lost 6 bases, J lost 0 bases, and 12 bases lay in between. Looked up from germline, CDR1 is LNHDA and CDR2 is SQIVND (reference sequence). The CDR3 totals 16 residues. The CDR3 region has the DNA TGTGCCAGTAGACCCCCGGGGCCCTCCTATAATTCACCCCTCCACTTT. Protein: CASRPPGPSYNSPLHF.

The V call is TRBV28, the J call TRBJ2-1, with D tentatively TRBD1 (5 bases). V was shortened by 7 bases and J by 11 bases, with 12 bases between the two germline ends. This CDR3 region has 11 residues. Germline assignment: CDR1 MDHEN and CDR2 SYDVKM. The chain's CDR3 is CASKRQGKQFF. The CDR3 nucleotides read TGTGCCAGCAAGCGCCAGGGCAAGCAGTTCTTC. The full variable domain, with the rest looked up from reference TRBV28 and TRBJ2-1, is DVKVTQSSRYLVKRTGEKVFLECVQDMDHENMFWYRQDPGLGLRLIYFSYDVKMKEKGDIPEGYSVSREKKERFSLILESASTNQTSMYLCASKRQGKQFFGPGTRLTVL.

By proportion, this clone is medium-sized. The chain uses TRBV7-3 and TRBJ2-5, with D perhaps matching TRBD2 (6 bases). The CDR3 has 20 residues. The V and J ends lost 9 bases and 2 bases respectively, with 34 bases between them. Germline V gene lookup returns CDR1 SGHTA and CDR2 FQGTGA. CDR3 DNA: TGTGCCAGACTCCCTTCGACCTCCTCACCAGGGAGGCGTCGTCAAGAGACCCAGTACTTC. This encodes CARLPSTSSPGRRRQETQYF.

This clone was observed a single time. This rearrangement joins TRBV6-5 to TRBJ2-7; 8 nucleotides align to TRBD1. The CDR3 runs to 14 residues. The junction had 8 bases not matched to a gene; V was cut back by 4 bases and J by 6 bases. CDR1 and CDR2 from the germline V gene are MNHEY and SVGAGI. The CDR3: CASSSGQGAREQYF. CDR3 coding DNA: TGTGCCAGCAGTTCGGGGCAGGGGGCTCGCGAGCAGTACTTC.

The V and J genes are TRBV5-6 and TRBJ2-5; possibly TRBD2 for D (6 bases). Trimming cost V 5 bases and J 2 bases, with 16 bases left between them. CDR1 is SGHDT and CDR2 is YYEEEE in the germline V gene. This CDR3 is built from 15 residues. CDR3 sequence reads: CASRGLGSGQETQYF. CDR3 coding DNA: TGTGCCAGCAGAGGCTTGGGTAGCGGTCAAGAGACCCAGTACTTC.

This clone is medium-sized. The chain recombines TRBV5-4 with TRBJ2-5; 16 nucleotides agree with TRBD2. In germline, CDR1 is SGHNT, CDR2 YYREEE (reference sequence). Germline trimming cut 0 bases from V and 5 bases from J; bases unmatched to any gene: 4. This CDR3 has 17 residues. This CDR3 reads CASSLAAGLAGGETQYF. CDR3 coding DNA: TGTGCCAGCAGCTTGGCAGCGGGACTAGCGGGGGGGGAGACCCAGTACTTC.

The J gene is TRBJ2-2, the V gene TRBV29-1; D might be TRBD2 (6 bases). V was pared by 7 bases and J by 6 bases, with 15 bases between. This CDR3 is built from 13 residues. Germline V lookup: CDR1 SQVTM, CDR2 ANQGSEA. The CDR3 region is CSAIASGAGELFF. CDR3 nucleotide sequence: TGCAGCGCCATTGCGTCGGGGGCCGGGGAGCTGTTTTTT.

The table lists this clone with a few counts. V usage is TRBV5-1 and J usage is TRBJ1-1; D is possibly TRBD1 (5 bases). The CDR3 contains 15 residues. The germline gives CDR1 SGHRS, CDR2 YFSETQ. Trimming cost V 0 bases and J 0 bases, with 9 bases left between them. CDR3 sequence (DNA): TGCGCCAGCAGCTTGGCGTCAGGGTTGAACACTGAAGCTTTCTTT. Protein sequence: CASSLASGLNTEAFF. Based on the CDR3 plus reference TRBV5-1 and TRBJ1-1, the full variable domain is KAGVTQTPRYLIKTRGQQVTLSCSPISGHRSVSWYQQTPGQGLQFLFEYFSETQRNKGNFPGRFSGRQFSNSRSEMNVSTLELGDSALYLCASSLASGLNTEAFFGQGTRLTVV.

This clone was seen a few times. This sample includes further DNA sequences coding for the same CDR3. The gene calls are TRBV11-2 and TRBJ2-5; possible D gene TRBD2, 5 bases. V lost 1 base and J 4 bases, leaving 7 bases between the germline ends. The germline V gene encodes CDR1 SGHAT and CDR2 FQNNGV. The CDR3 totals 13 residues. Here the CDR3 DNA reads TGTGCCAGCAGCTTAGTACGGGGAGAGACCCAGTACTTC. This sequence encodes CASSLVRGETQYF.

The CDR3 nucleotides are TGTGCCAGCAGCTCAGGACAGGGTGTTCAGCCCCAGCATTTT. Translation: CASSSGQGVQPQHF. The chain uses TRBV7-8 and TRBJ1-5, with 8 positions matching TRBD1. CDR1 SGHVS and CDR2 FQNEAQ come from the germline V gene. Trimming removed 4 bases from V and 6 bases from J; junction bases left unmatched: 5. This CDR3 spans 14 amino acids.

The chain combines TRBV25-1 with TRBJ2-1; 7 bases are shared with TRBD2. This CDR3 has 16 residues. V lost 3 bases and J lost 0; bases outside the gene matches: 5. CDR1 MGHDK and CDR2 SYGVNS come from the germline V gene. CDR3 in amino acids: CASSDTAGSSYNEQFF. The CDR3 DNA reads TGTGCCAGCAGTGACACAGCGGGGAGCTCCTACAATGAGCAGTTCTTC.

This clone occurred once. This chain uses TRBV4-1 with TRBJ1-1; D is unclear. The CDR3 is 13 amino acids. Germline-derived CDR1 and CDR2 are MGHRA and YSYEKL. Trimming removed 0 bases from V and 10 bases from J, with 12 bases in between. CDR3 nucleotides: TGCGCCAGCAGCCAAGAGGTTATTCAAACAGCTTTCTTT. This sequence encodes CASSQEVIQTAFF.

CDR3 DNA sequence: TGTGCCACAGATTCGAACACTGAAGCTTTCTTT. Its protein is CATDSNTEAFF. The chain is built from TRBV28 and TRBJ1-1, with no clear D. V was trimmed by 10 bases and J by 1 base, leaving 7 bases between them. The CDR3 has 11 amino acids. Germline V gives CDR1 MDHEN, CDR2 SYDVKM. Full variable domain (remainder filled in from reference TRBV28 and TRBJ1-1): DVKVTQSSRYLVKRTGEKVFLECVQDMDHENMFWYRQDPGLGLRLIYFSYDVKMKEKGDIPEGYSVSREKKERFSLILESASTNQTSMYLCATDSNTEAFFGQGTRLTVV.